Shown below are 28 T cell receptor beta chains from a single sample sequenced in a study of blood T cell repertoires in COVID-19. Here immunoSEQ multiplex PCR was the method, and the copy in TCRdb shows in-frame clones only, minus some. Among 310,000 or so clones listed, about 85% were seen once. The sequenced sample was peripheral blood. These receptors all come from a woman between 45 and 60 years old who had recovered from COVID-19.

This rearrangement joins TRBV3-1 (or the pseudogene TRBV3-2) to TRBJ1-1, with TRBD1 as a possible D gene (5 bases). This CDR3 is built from 14 residues. Per the germline V gene, CDR1 is LGHDT and CDR2 is YNNKEL (reference sequence). Trimming stripped 5 bases from V and 5 bases from J, with 15 bases between. The CDR3 region is CASSFKPGGTEAFF. CDR3 sequence (DNA): TGTGCCAGCAGCTTTAAACCGGGGGGAACTGAAGCTTTCTTT.

The gene calls are TRBV12-5 and TRBJ2-1; 15 bases map to TRBD2. The CDR3 sequence is 18 residues long. V shed 4 bases and J 2 bases; nucleotides not matched to a gene: 6. CDR1 is LGHNT, CDR2 FRNRAP, per germline. The CDR3 loop reads CASGYKGLAGGTYNEQFF. The CDR3 bases are TGTGCTAGTGGTTACAAGGGACTAGCGGGAGGAACCTACAATGAGCAGTTCTTC.

This clone appeared a single time. The V gene is TRBV19, the J gene TRBJ2-3, with 9 bases identical to TRBD1. This CDR3 spans 18 amino acids. Losses at the gene ends were 5 bases for V and 6 bases for J; bases not matched to a gene: 18. CDR1 is LNHDA, CDR2 SQIVND, per germline (reference sequence). CDR3 nucleotide sequence: TGTGCCAGTAGTCGGGGACTAACCGGGACAGGGAAAAGGGATACGCAGTATTTT. Its translation: CASSRGLTGTGKRDTQYF.

The chain has TRBV9 and TRBJ2-5, with TRBD1 matching 7 bases. The germline V gene has CDR1 SGDLS and CDR2 YYNGEE. There are 15 residues in the CDR3. The V and J ends lost 4 bases and 2 bases, in that order; junction bases with no gene match: 8. The CDR3 loop is CASSRQGRRQETQYF. Written as DNA, the CDR3 is TGTGCCAGCAGCCGACAGGGACGACGGCAAGAGACCCAGTACTTC.

CDR3 nucleotides: TGTGCCAGCAGCCAAGATCCTTCTGGGGGGGGCAGTCTGAACACTGAAGCTTTCTTT. This codes for CASSQDPSGGGSLNTEAFF. The chain recombines TRBV3-1 (or the pseudogene TRBV3-2) with TRBJ1-1; possible D gene TRBD1, 6 bases. V was pared by 0 bases and J by 0 bases, with 20 bases between. This CDR3 spans 19 amino acids. The germline V gene encodes CDR1 LGHDT and CDR2 YNNKEL (reference sequence).

V usage is TRBV6-6 and J usage is TRBJ1-2, with 10 bases aligning to TRBD1. This CDR3 region has 15 residues. Germline trimming cut 7 bases from V and 8 bases from J; bases unmatched to any gene: 13. Germline lookup yields CDR1 MNHNY and CDR2 SVGAGI (reference sequence). CDR3 DNA: TGTGCCAGCAAAACCGGGACAGGGGCGGCTAGGGGCTACACCTTC. Translation gives CASKTGTGAARGYTF.

This clone was observed a single time. The rearrangement links TRBV24-1 to TRBJ2-7; maybe TRBD2 (6 bases). This CDR3 region has 15 residues. Germline V gene lookup returns CDR1 KGHDR and CDR2 SFDVKD. V lost 3 bases and J lost 0, with 11 bases in between. CDR3 coding DNA: TGTGCCACCAGTGATCCTGGCGGGGACTCCTACGAGCAGTACTTC. Translating gives CATSDPGGDSYEQYF.

This clone was seen a single time. J is TRBJ2-3 and V is TRBV5-5, with D possibly being TRBD2 (6 bases). Germline-derived CDR1 and CDR2 are SGHKS and YYEKEE (reference sequence). V dropped 4 bases and J dropped 4 bases, with 16 bases sitting between them. The CDR3 sequence is 15 residues long. The CDR3 nucleotides are TGTGCCAGCAGCCCCGGGCCTACGGGGGCAGATACGCAGTATTTT. The encoded protein is CASSPGPTGADTQYF.

The chain uses TRBV4-2 and TRBJ2-3, with D possibly being TRBD2 (5 bases). This CDR3 region has 14 residues. The germline CDR1 and CDR2 sequences are LGHNA and YNFKEQ. Trimming took off 0 bases at V and 4 bases at J, with 8 bases between the two ends. The CDR3 DNA sequence: TGTGCCAGCAGCCAAGATAGCGCAGCAGATACGCAGTATTTT. Its translation is CASSQDSAADTQYF.

V is TRBV7-2 and J is TRBJ2-7; 8 bases match TRBD1. CDR1 and CDR2 from the germline V gene are SGHTA and FQGNSA. Trimming at V came to 3 bases and at J to 3 bases, leaving 4 bases not matched to a gene. The CDR3 runs to 14 residues. The CDR3 region is CASSFGQGGYEQYF. The DNA for the CDR3 is TGTGCCAGCAGCTTCGGACAGGGTGGCTACGAGCAGTACTTC.

The J gene is TRBJ1-4, the V gene TRBV5-1; 7 bases fit TRBD1. V lost 0 bases and J lost 9; bases outside the gene matches: 5. CDR3 size: 14 residues. The germline V gene has CDR1 SGHRS and CDR2 YFSETQ. This chain's CDR3 is CASSLEDRLQKLFF. The CDR3 region has the DNA TGCGCCAGCAGCTTGGAGGACAGGCTCCAAAAACTGTTTTTT.

The rearrangement links TRBV11-1 to TRBJ2-7; 8 positions agree with TRBD1. V gave up 1 base and J gave up 2 bases; unmatched junction bases: 4. This CDR3 is 15 amino acids long. Germline-derived CDR1 and CDR2 are SGHAT and FQDESV (reference sequence). The CDR3 DNA follows: TGTGCCAGCAGCTTAGGACAGGGGATCGCCTACGAGCAGTACTTC. As protein: CASSLGQGIAYEQYF.

The chain recombines TRBV19 with TRBJ1-1; 9 bases are a match to TRBD1. The V and J ends lost 8 bases and 11 bases, in that order; junction bases with no gene match: 9. The length of the CDR3 is 12 residues. Per the germline V gene, CDR1 is LNHDA and CDR2 is SQIVND (reference sequence). CDR3 nucleotides: TGTGCCAGTCGCGCGGGGACAGGGAAGGCTTTCTTT. Residues: CASRAGTGKAFF.

The chain combines TRBV11-2 with TRBJ2-7; TRBD2 is a possible D gene (5 bases). CDR3 length: 15 residues. The V gene lost 0 bases and the J gene lost 0 bases, with 9 bases spanning the gap. From germline, CDR1 is SGHAT and CDR2 FQNNGV. The chain's CDR3 is CASSLDGDSSYEQYF. Written as DNA, the CDR3 is TGTGCCAGCAGCTTAGACGGGGATTCCTCCTACGAGCAGTACTTC.

The chain combines TRBV16 with TRBJ2-3; D is unclear. Germline V CDR1 and CDR2: KGHSY, FQNENV. Trimming removed 1 base at V and 3 bases at J, with 20 bases between. The CDR3 has 18 amino acids. CDR3 in amino acids: CASSQFGSADDPTDTQYF. The CDR3 coding sequence is TGTGCCAGCAGCCAATTCGGGTCGGCCGACGACCCGACAGATACGCAGTATTTT. Drawing the rest from reference TRBV16 and TRBJ2-3, the complete variable domain is GEEVAQTPKHLVRGEGQKAKLYCAPIKGHSYVFWYQQVLKNEFKFLISFQNENVFDETGMPKERFSAKCLPNSPCSLEIQATKLEDSAVYFCASSQFGSADDPTDTQYFGPGTRLTVL.

The chain couples TRBV5-5 to TRBJ1-2; 7 positions agree with TRBD1. CDR1 is SGHKS and CDR2 is YYEKEE in the germline V gene (reference sequence). This CDR3 region has 16 residues. The V gene end was trimmed by 1 base and the J gene end by 4 bases; junction bases not matched to a gene: 10. The CDR3 DNA reads TGTGCCAGCAGCTTGCGAGGAGGGGGCGGGTCCTATGGCTACACCTTC. Protein product: CASSLRGGGGSYGYTF.

This chain connects TRBV6-5 to TRBJ1-6, with 8 positions matching TRBD1. CDR3 length equals 14 residues. V lost 8 bases to trimming and J lost 8 bases; unmatched junction nucleotides: 8. Per the germline V gene, CDR1 is MNHEY and CDR2 is SVGAGI. The CDR3 DNA sequence: TGTGCCAGCGGGCAGGGGGCATTTGATTCACCCCTCCACTTT. Translating gives CASGQGAFDSPLHF.

This chain connects TRBV7-8 to TRBJ1-1, with D possibly matching TRBD1 (5 bases). Germline V lookup: CDR1 SGHVS, CDR2 FQNEAQ. Trimming took off 5 bases at V and 5 bases at J, with 12 bases between the two ends. This CDR3 is 13 amino acids long. The CDR3, as DNA: TGTGCCAGCAGCCACGTTGGGGGGACTGAAGCTTTCTTT. Encoded protein: CASSHVGGTEAFF.

The chain joins TRBV5-6 to TRBJ2-3; possible D gene TRBD2, 6 bases. The germline V gene encodes CDR1 SGHDT and CDR2 YYEEEE. The CDR3 is 16 amino acids. Trimming left V 2 bases short and J 0 bases short, with 13 bases between. This CDR3 reads CASSFIWEASTDTQYF. For the CDR3, the DNA is TGTGCCAGCAGCTTCATATGGGAGGCTAGCACAGATACGCAGTATTTT.

The V call is TRBV9, the J call TRBJ1-2; D may be TRBD1 (6 bases). Trimming left V 0 bases short and J 6 bases short, with 21 bases between. The CDR3 sequence is 17 residues long. The germline gives CDR1 SGDLS, CDR2 YYNGEE. Here the CDR3 reads CASSVGSFAGGHDGYTF. The DNA for the CDR3 is TGTGCCAGCAGCGTAGGGTCATTTGCGGGGGGGCATGATGGCTACACCTTC.

This rearrangement joins TRBV28 to TRBJ1-1; D is undetermined. Germline V gives CDR1 MDHEN, CDR2 SYDVKM. CDR3 length: 17 residues. Trimming stripped 6 bases from V and 4 bases from J, with 24 bases between. CDR3 in DNA: TGTGCCAGCAGCCCGCCGCGAGGCAAACTTTCACCCACTGAAGCTTTCTTT. Translating it yields CASSPPRGKLSPTEAFF.

V gene TRBV3-1 (or the pseudogene TRBV3-2) combines with J gene TRBJ2-6; unclear D gene. The length of the CDR3 is 15 residues. Trimming shortened V by 1 base and J by 0 bases, and 4 bases separated the two germline ends. Germline V gene sequence: CDR1 LGHDT, CDR2 YNNKEL (reference sequence). The CDR3: CASSQARSGANVLTF. CDR3 DNA sequence: TGTGCCAGCAGCCAAGCCCGCTCTGGGGCCAACGTCCTGACTTTC.

V is TRBV18 and J is TRBJ2-7, with a tentative D call TRBD1 (5 bases). V gave up 4 bases and J gave up 2 bases, with 12 bases separating them. This CDR3 spans 14 amino acids. From germline, CDR1 is KGHSH and CDR2 LQKENI. CDR3 sequence reads: CASSQYGQTYEQYF. The CDR3 region has the DNA TGTGCCAGCTCACAGTACGGACAAACCTACGAGCAGTACTTC.

The chain recombines TRBV6-1 with TRBJ1-1; TRBD1 might be the D (5 bases). Deletions cut 1 base from V and 0 bases from J, with 6 bases between. The germline V gene has CDR1 MNHNS and CDR2 SASEGT. The CDR3 has 14 residues. Here the CDR3 reads CASSEGTLNTEAFF. Written as DNA, the CDR3 is TGTGCCAGCAGTGAAGGGACACTGAACACTGAAGCTTTCTTT.

This chain connects TRBV7-3 to TRBJ2-7; 12 bases fit TRBD2. The CDR3 has 13 amino acids. Germline V gives CDR1 SGHTA, CDR2 FQGTGA. V was clipped by 4 bases and J by 7 bases; unmatched bases: 2. As DNA, the CDR3 is TGTGCCAGCAGCTCGACTAGCGGGAGAGAGCAGTACTTC. Protein sequence: CASSSTSGREQYF.

This chain joins TRBV3-1 (or the pseudogene TRBV3-2) and TRBJ2-3, with TRBD2 identical over 15 bases. J lost 7 bases, V lost 4 bases, and 6 bases had no gene match. The CDR3 runs 16 residues. Germline loops: CDR1 LGHDT, CDR2 YNNKEL (reference sequence). For the CDR3, the DNA is TGTGCCAGCAGCCCCCGGACTAGCGGGGGGGCCTATACGCAGTATTTT. Amino acids: CASSPRTSGGAYTQYF.

The chain joins TRBV19 to TRBJ2-1, with unresolved D. The germline V gene encodes CDR1 LNHDA and CDR2 SQIVND (reference sequence). Trimming left V 8 bases short and J 0 bases short, with 8 bases between. This CDR3 contains 13 residues. CDR3 sequence (DNA): TGTGCCAGTGCGGCGAGCTCCTACAATGAGCAGTTCTTC. This gives the protein CASAASSYNEQFF.

The V gene is TRBV5-1, the J gene TRBJ1-2; no definite D call. The CDR3 length is 14 residues. V gave up 0 bases and J gave up 1 base, with 7 bases separating them. The germline CDR1 and CDR2 sequences are SGHRS and YFSETQ. CDR3 sequence: CASSLAPHNYGYTF. The CDR3, as DNA: TGCGCCAGCAGCTTGGCCCCCCATAACTATGGCTACACCTTC.